The TCR beta chain under discussion was sequenced for a study of blood T cell repertoires in COVID-19. Germline loops: CDR1 LGHDT, CDR2 YNNKEL (reference sequence). Deletions cut 3 bases from V and 6 bases from J, with 15 bases between. This CDR3 is 14 amino acids long. Here immunoSEQ multiplex PCR was the method, and the copy in TCRdb shows in-frame clones only, minus some. The sample contains some 390,000 clones, 75% to 90% of which appear only once. This TCR was sampled from a man aged 30 to 45 who had recovered from COVID-19. Sequencing was performed on PBMCs or T cells enriched from blood (not recorded which). The genes are TRBV3-1 (or the pseudogene TRBV3-2) and TRBJ2-7; D not resolved. The CDR3 nucleotides read TGTGCCAGCAGCCACCCCCTTCCCGGGTCCGAGCAGTACTTC. This gives the protein CASSHPLPGSEQYF.